These T cell receptor beta chains were read from a single sample in a study of T cell responses to AZD1222 COVID-19 vaccine. Data came from immunoSEQ multiplex PCR; TCRdb stores just in-frame clones and leaves some out. The sample has roughly 100,000 clones, roughly 82% seen once. The sample was peripheral blood, taken on day 0 of AZD1222 vaccination. These TCRs come from an adult in good health. The CDR3 runs from the conserved cysteine through the conserved F or W. D genes are given only for firm matches. Clone size is shown for a subset of rows, as once, few, many or a class of expanded clone.

j_call | clone_size | d_call | v_call | cdr3_aa | cdr3_nt
TRBJ1-6 | - | - | TRBV18 | CASSETHLSPLHF | TGTGCCAGCTCAGAGACACACCTTTCACCCCTCCACTTT
TRBJ2-7 | - | - | TRBV11-3 | CASSLKSGYEQYF | TGTGCCAGCAGCCTCAAATCAGGGTACGAGCAGTACTTC
TRBJ2-1 | - | - | TRBV15 | CATSRDNPRSNEQFF | TGTGCCACCAGCAGAGATAACCCCAGGAGCAATGAGCAGTTCTTC
TRBJ1-4 | - | TRBD1 | TRBV5-1 | CASSPNRGKDEKLFF | TGCGCCAGCAGCCCGAACAGGGGGAAGGATGAAAAACTGTTTTTT
TRBJ2-3 | once | - | TRBV19 | CASSKQRASTDTQYF | TGTGCCAGTAGTAAGCAGAGGGCCAGCACAGATACGCAGTATTTT
TRBJ1-4 | - | - | TRBV5-1 | CASSLEGSEKLFF | TGCGCCAGCAGCTTGGAGGGCAGTGAAAAACTGTTTTTT
TRBJ2-7 | - | - | TRBV5-4 | CASSLIAGAEQYF | TGTGCCAGCAGCTTGATAGCAGGGGCCGAGCAGTACTTC
TRBJ2-1 | - | TRBD2 | TRBV6-4 | CASSDSYARGGYNEQFF | TGTGCCAGCAGTGACTCGTATGCGCGGGGGGGTTACAATGAGCAGTTCTTC
TRBJ1-1 | few | TRBD1 | TRBV19 | CASAAGGNTEAFF | TGTGCCAGTGCTGCAGGGGGGAACACTGAAGCTTTCTTT
TRBJ1-1 | - | TRBD1 | TRBV5-3 | CARSFGQGNTEAFF | TGTGCCAGAAGCTTCGGACAGGGGAACACTGAAGCTTTCTTT
TRBJ1-2 | once | - | TRBV7-6 | CASSLGAAGHGYTF | TGTGCCAGCAGCTTAGGTGCGGCAGGTCATGGCTACACCTTC
TRBJ1-1 | - | - | TRBV5-1 | CASSLASGEGRAFF | TGCGCCAGCAGCTTGGCCTCGGGTGAAGGTAGAGCTTTCTTT
TRBJ2-2 | - | - | TRBV4-3 | CASSQGAASTGELFF | TGCGCCAGCAGCCAAGGCGCGGCCAGCACCGGGGAGCTGTTTTTT
TRBJ1-1 | - | TRBD1 | TRBV5-1 | CASSLGGQAAMNTEAFF | TGCGCCAGCAGCTTGGGGGGACAGGCAGCAATGAACACTGAAGCTTTCTTT
TRBJ2-5 | - | - | TRBV4-2 | CASSQTGAGRQETQYF | TGTGCCAGCAGCCAAACTGGAGCGGGCCGTCAAGAGACCCAGTACTTC
TRBJ1-1 | - | - | TRBV5-1 | CASSLVPGGNTEAFF | TGCGCCAGCAGCTTGGTCCCGGGGGGGAACACTGAAGCTTTCTTT
TRBJ2-7 | - | - | TRBV5-1 | CASSLAVPAGHYEQYF | TGCGCCAGCAGCTTGGCCGTCCCGGCAGGTCACTACGAGCAGTACTTC
TRBJ2-7 | - | TRBD1 | TRBV6-1 | CASSEAGRGREYF | TGTGCCAGCAGTGAAGCGGGCAGGGGGCGCGAGTACTTC
TRBJ1-2 | - | - | TRBV28 | CASSLQEGLMGGYTF | TGTGCCAGCAGTTTACAGGAGGGTTTAATGGGTGGCTACACCTTC
TRBJ1-2 | - | TRBD1 | TRBV7-9 | CASSLRQGGGGGYTF | TGTGCCAGCAGCTTAAGACAGGGAGGCGGAGGAGGCTACACCTTC
TRBJ1-6 | - | TRBD1 | TRBV11-2 | CASSYTGASNSPLHF | TGTGCCAGCAGCTATACAGGGGCGTCCAATTCACCCCTCCACTTT
TRBJ1-1 | few | - | TRBV2 | CASTYLPGDTEAFF | TGTGCCAGCACGTACTTGCCAGGGGACACTGAAGCTTTCTTT
TRBJ2-7 | - | - | TRBV7-3 | CASSLLPTAGEQYF | TGTGCCAGCAGCTTATTGCCGACAGCTGGGGAGCAGTACTTC
TRBJ1-2 | once | - | TRBV20-1 | CSAARGSYTF | TGCAGTGCCGCCCGTGGAAGCTACACCTTC
TRBJ2-2 | - | TRBD2 | TRBV7-2 | CASSPFAGTSHGELFF | TGTGCCAGCAGCCCCTTCGCCGGGACTAGCCACGGGGAGCTGTTTTTT
TRBJ1-6 | - | - | TRBV30 | CAWSRLQDNSPLHF | TGTGCCTGGAGCCGCCTACAGGATAATTCACCCCTCCACTTT
TRBJ2-4 | - | - | TRBV4-1 | CASSQGAQGSSNIQYF | TGCGCCAGCAGCCAAGGGGCTCAGGGGTCGTCAAACATTCAGTACTTC
TRBJ2-3 | - | - | TRBV18 | CASSHGGATDTQYF | TGTGCCAGCTCCCACGGGGGTGCCACAGATACGCAGTATTTT
TRBJ1-1 | - | - | TRBV4-1 | CASSPSSRERAEAFF | TGCGCCAGCAGCCCAAGCTCGAGAGAAAGAGCTGAAGCTTTCTTT
TRBJ1-2 | - | - | TRBV7-2 | CASSWTANYGYTF | TGTGCCAGCAGCTGGACGGCCAACTATGGCTACACCTTC
TRBJ1-2 | - | - | TRBV7-9 | CASSPPGRIISGGYTF | TGTGCCAGCAGCCCCCCGGGGAGAATAATCTCGGGGGGCTACACCTTC
TRBJ1-5 | few | - | TRBV21-1 | CASSKPPALEGGGYSNQPQHF | TGTGCCAGCAGCAAACCGCCCGCCCTGGAGGGTGGCGGGTATAGCAATCAGCCCCAGCATTTT
TRBJ1-2 | once | - | TRBV28 | CASSSPQQGLIYGYTF | TGTGCCAGCAGTTCCCCCCAACAGGGACTGATTTATGGCTACACCTTC
TRBJ1-1 | once | TRBD1 | TRBV5-1 | CASSILQGANTEAFF | TGCGCCAGCAGCATTCTACAGGGGGCTAACACTGAAGCTTTCTTT
TRBJ2-7 | - | - | TRBV13 | CASSTVGAEQYF | TGTGCCAGCAGCACCGTTGGGGCCGAGCAGTACTTC
TRBJ1-5 | - | TRBD1 | TRBV19 | CASSLDRGQDQPQHF | TGTGCCAGTAGCTTGGACAGGGGGCAGGATCAGCCCCAGCATTTT
TRBJ2-3 | - | - | TRBV9 | CASSVGTTRDTQYF | TGTGCCAGCAGCGTGGGCACCACCCGGGATACGCAGTATTTT
TRBJ2-2 | - | - | TRBV5-6 | CASSFLNTGELFF | TGTGCCAGCAGCTTCCTGAACACCGGGGAGCTGTTTTTT
TRBJ2-3 | - | TRBD1 | TRBV9 | CASSVARGRADTQYF | TGTGCCAGCAGCGTAGCCAGGGGGCGCGCAGATACGCAGTATTTT
TRBJ1-2 | - | TRBD1 | TRBV10-3 | CAIRRQGGDLGRYGYTF | TGTGCCATCAGGAGACAGGGTGGGGATTTGGGGCGGTATGGCTACACCTTC
TRBJ1-5 | medium-sized | TRBD1 | TRBV6-2/TRBV6-3 | CASSLRPGQGNQPQHF | TGTGCCAGCAGTTTACGGCCGGGACAGGGTAATCAGCCCCAGCATTTT
TRBJ1-4 | - | - | TRBV4-3 | CASSRATNEKLFF | TGCGCCAGCAGCCGTGCAACTAATGAAAAACTGTTTTTT
TRBJ1-2 | - | - | TRBV6-2/TRBV6-3 | CASSDGAGKGYGYTF | TGTGCCAGCAGTGATGGGGCAGGCAAAGGATATGGCTACACCTTC
TRBJ1-6 | - | - | TRBV9 | CASGTPQGTSPLHF | TGTGCCAGCGGGACCCCGCAAGGTACGTCACCCCTCCACTTT
TRBJ2-5 | few | - | TRBV5-4 | CASSLTGSGETQYF | TGTGCCAGCAGCTTGACGGGGAGCGGAGAGACCCAGTACTTC
TRBJ1-5 | many | TRBD1 | TRBV6-6 | CASSYSAGGLEPQHF | TGTGCCAGCAGTTACTCGGCAGGGGGCTTGGAGCCCCAGCATTTT